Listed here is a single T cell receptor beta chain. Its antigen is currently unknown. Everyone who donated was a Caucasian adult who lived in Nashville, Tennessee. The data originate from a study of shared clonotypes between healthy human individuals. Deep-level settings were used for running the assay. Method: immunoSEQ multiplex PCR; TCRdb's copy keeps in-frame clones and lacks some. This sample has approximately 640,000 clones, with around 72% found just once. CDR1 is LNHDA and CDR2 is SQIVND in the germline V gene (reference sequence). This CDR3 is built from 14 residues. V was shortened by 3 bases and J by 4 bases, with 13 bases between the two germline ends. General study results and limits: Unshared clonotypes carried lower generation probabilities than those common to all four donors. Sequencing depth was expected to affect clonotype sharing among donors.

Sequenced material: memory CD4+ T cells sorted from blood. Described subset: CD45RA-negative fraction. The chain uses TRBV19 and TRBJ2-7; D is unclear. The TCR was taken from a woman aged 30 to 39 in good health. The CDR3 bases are TGTGCCAGTAGTATTGCTGGGAAAGGTTACGAGCAGTACTTC. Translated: CASSIAGKGYEQYF.